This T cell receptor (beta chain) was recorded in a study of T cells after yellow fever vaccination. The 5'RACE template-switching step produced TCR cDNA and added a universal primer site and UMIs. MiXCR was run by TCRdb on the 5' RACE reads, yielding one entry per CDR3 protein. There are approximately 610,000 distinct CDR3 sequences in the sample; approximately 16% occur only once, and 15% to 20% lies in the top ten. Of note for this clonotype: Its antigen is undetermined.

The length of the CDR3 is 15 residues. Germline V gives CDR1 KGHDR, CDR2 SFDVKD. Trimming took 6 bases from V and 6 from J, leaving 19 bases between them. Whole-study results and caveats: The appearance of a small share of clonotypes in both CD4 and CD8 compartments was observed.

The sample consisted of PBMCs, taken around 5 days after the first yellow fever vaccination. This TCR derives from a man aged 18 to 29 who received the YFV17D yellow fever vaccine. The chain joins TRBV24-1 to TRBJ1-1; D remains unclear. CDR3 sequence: CATSMWVVICPEAFF. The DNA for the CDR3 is TGTGCCACCAGTATGTGGGTTGTGATCTGCCCTGAAGCTTTCTTT.